This T cell receptor beta chain was sequenced in a study of blood T cell repertoires in COVID-19. Study details: Samples taken during acute and convalescent COVID-19 were collected in the United States, Italy and Spain.

Losses at the gene ends were 5 bases for V and 5 bases for J; bases not matched to a gene: 9. Germline V gives CDR1 SQVTM, CDR2 ANQGSEA. This CDR3 comprises 14 residues. The table came from immunoSEQ multiplex PCR; TCRdb's copy has only in-frame clones and leaves some out. Altogether roughly 250,000 clones are present, 75% to 90% being singletons, with the ten largest covering around 0.8%. Participants came from some 23 US areas, aged about 18 to 89 years. Up to 2 weeks before entering the study, exposed participants had met a COVID-19 case. V is TRBV29-1 and J is TRBJ1-2, with 9 nucleotides matching TRBD1. This clonotype originated in a middle-aged man who had been exposed to COVID-19. Sequences were obtained from PBMCs or T cells enriched from blood (not recorded which). The CDR3 DNA sequence: TGCAGCGTTCGACTTTCGGGACAGGGATATGGCTACACCTTC. It codes for CSVRLSGQGYGYTF.